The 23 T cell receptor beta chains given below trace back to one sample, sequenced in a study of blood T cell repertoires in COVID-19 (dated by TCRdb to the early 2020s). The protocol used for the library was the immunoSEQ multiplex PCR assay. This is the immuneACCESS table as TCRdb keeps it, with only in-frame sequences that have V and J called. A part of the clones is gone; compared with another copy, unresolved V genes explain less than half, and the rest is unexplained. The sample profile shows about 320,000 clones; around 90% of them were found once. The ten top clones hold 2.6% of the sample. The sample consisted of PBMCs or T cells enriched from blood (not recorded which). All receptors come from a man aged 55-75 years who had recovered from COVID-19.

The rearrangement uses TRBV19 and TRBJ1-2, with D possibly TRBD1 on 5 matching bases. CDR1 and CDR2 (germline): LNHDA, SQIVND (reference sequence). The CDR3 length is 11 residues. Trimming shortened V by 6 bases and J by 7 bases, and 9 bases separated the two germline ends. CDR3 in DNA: TGTGCCAGTAGAGATAGGGGTGGCTACACCTTC. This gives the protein CASRDRGGYTF.

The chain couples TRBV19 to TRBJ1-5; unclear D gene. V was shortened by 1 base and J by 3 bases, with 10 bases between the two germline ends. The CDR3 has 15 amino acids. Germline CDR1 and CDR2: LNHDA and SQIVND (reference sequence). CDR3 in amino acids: CASSIVRQLNQPQHF. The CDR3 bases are TGTGCCAGTAGTATAGTGAGGCAGCTCAATCAGCCCCAGCATTTT.

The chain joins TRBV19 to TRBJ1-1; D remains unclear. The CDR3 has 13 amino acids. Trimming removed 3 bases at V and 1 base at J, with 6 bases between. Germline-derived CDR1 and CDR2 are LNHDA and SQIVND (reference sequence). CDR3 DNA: TGTGCCAGTAGTATGGGCAGGAACACTGAAGCTTTCTTT. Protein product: CASSMGRNTEAFF.

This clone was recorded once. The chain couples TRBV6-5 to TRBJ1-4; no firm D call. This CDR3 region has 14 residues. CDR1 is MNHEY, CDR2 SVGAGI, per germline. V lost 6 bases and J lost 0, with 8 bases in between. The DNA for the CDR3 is TGTGCCAGCAGCCTTGGAGCAACTAATGAAAAACTGTTTTTT. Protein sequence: CASSLGATNEKLFF.

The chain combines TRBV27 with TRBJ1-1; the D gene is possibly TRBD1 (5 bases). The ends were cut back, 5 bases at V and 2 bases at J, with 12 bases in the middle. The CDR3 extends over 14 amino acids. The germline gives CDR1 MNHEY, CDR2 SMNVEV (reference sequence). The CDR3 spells CASSDVGANTEAFF. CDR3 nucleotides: TGTGCCAGCAGTGATGTAGGGGCAAACACTGAAGCTTTCTTT.

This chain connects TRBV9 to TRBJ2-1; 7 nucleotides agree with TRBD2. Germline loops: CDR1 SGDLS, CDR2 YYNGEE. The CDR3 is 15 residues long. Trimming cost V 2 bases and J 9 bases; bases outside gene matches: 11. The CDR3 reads CASSVGRTPIGEQFF. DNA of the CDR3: TGTGCCAGCAGCGTCGGGAGGACCCCAATCGGTGAGCAGTTCTTC.

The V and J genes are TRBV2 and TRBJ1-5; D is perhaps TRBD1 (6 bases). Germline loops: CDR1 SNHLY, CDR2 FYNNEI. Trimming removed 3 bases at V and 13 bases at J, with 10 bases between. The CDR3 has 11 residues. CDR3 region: CASSETGPQHF. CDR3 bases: TGTGCCAGCAGTGAGACAGGTCCTCAGCATTTT.

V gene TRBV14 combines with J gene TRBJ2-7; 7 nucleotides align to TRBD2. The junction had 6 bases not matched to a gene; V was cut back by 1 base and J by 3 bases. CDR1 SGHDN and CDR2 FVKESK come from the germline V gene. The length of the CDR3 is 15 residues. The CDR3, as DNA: TGTGCCAGCAGCCAAGTCTCCCTAGCGGACTACGAGCAGTACTTC. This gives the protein CASSQVSLADYEQYF.

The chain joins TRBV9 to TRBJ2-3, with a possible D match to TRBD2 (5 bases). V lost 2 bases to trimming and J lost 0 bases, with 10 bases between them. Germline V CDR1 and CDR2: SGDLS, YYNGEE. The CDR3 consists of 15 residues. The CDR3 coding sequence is TGTGCCAGCAGCGTCCCCGGGGTTAGCACAGATACGCAGTATTTT. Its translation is CASSVPGVSTDTQYF.

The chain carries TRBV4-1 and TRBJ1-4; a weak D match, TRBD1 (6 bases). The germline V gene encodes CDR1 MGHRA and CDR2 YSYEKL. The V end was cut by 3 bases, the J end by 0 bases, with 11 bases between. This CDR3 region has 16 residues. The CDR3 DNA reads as TGCGCCAGCAGCCATGCTGGGGGCGCAACTAATGAAAAACTGTTTTTT. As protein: CASSHAGGATNEKLFF.

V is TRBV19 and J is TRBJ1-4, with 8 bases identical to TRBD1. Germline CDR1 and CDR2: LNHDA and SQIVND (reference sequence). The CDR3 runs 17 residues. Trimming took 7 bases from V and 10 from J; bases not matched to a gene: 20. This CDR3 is CASTPIITQGAEGKLFF. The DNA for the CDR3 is TGTGCCAGTACCCCCATCATCACTCAGGGGGCAGAAGGAAAACTGTTTTTT.

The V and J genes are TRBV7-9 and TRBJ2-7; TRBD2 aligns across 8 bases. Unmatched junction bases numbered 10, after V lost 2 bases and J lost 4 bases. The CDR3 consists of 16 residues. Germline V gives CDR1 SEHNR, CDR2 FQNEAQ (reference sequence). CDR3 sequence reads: CASSLYVGSGSYEQYF. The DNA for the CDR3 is TGTGCCAGCAGCTTATACGTTGGGAGCGGGAGTTACGAGCAGTACTTC.

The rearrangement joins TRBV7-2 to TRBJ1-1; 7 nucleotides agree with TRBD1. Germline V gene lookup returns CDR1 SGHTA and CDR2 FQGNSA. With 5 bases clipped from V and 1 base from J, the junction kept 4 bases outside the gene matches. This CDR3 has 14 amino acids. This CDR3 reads CASSPGQWNTEAFF. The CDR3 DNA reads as TGTGCCAGCAGCCCGGGACAGTGGAACACTGAAGCTTTCTTT. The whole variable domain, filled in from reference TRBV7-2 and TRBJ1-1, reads GAGVSQSPSNKVTEKGKDVELRCDPISGHTALYWYRQSLGQGLEFLIYFQGNSAPDKSGLPSDRFSAERTGGSVSTLTIQRTQQEDSAVYLCASSPGQWNTEAFFGQGTRLTVV.

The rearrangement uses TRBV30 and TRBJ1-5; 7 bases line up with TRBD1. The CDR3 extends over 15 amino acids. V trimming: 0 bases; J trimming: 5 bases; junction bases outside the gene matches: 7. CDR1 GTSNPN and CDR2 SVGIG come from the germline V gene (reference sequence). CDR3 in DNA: TGTGCCTGGAGTGTAAGGGGGACAGTCGATCAGCCCCAGCATTTT. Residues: CAWSVRGTVDQPQHF.

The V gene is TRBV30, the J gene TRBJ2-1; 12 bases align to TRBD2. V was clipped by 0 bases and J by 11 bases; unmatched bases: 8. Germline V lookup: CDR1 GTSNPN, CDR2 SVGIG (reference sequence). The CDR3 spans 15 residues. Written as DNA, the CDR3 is TGTGCCTGGAGTGTAAATCTAGCGGGAGGGCTAAAGCAGTTCTTC. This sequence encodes CAWSVNLAGGLKQFF.

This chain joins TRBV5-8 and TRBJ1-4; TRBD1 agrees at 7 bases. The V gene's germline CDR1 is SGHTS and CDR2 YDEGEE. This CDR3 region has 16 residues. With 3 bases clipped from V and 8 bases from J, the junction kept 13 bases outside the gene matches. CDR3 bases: TGTGCCAGCAGCTCCCAAAGGTACAGGGGTGAAGAAAAACTGTTTTTT. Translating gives CASSSQRYRGEEKLFF.

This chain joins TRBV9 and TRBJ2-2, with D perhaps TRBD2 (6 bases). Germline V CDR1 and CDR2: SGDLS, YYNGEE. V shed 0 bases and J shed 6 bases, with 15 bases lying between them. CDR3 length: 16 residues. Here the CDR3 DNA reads TGTGCCAGCAGCGTAGTGTCCGGATGGGACTCCGGGGAGCTGTTTTTT. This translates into CASSVVSGWDSGELFF. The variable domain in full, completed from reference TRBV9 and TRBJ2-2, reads DSGVTQTPKHLITATGQRVTLRCSPRSGDLSVYWYQQSLDQGLQFLIQYYNGEERAKGNILERFSAQQFPDLHSELNLSSLELGDSALYFCASSVVSGWDSGELFFGEGSRLTVL.

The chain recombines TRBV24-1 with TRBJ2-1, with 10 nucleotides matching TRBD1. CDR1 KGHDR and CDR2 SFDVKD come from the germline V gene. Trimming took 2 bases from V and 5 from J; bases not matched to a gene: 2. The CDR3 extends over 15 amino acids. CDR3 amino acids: CATSDSGTGDNEQFF. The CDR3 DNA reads TGTGCCACCAGTGATTCGGGGACAGGGGACAATGAGCAGTTCTTC.

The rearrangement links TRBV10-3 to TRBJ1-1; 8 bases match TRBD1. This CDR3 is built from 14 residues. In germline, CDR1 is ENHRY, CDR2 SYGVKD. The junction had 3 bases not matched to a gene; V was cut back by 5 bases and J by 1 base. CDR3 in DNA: TGTGCCATCAGTACAGGACAGGGGAACACTGAAGCTTTCTTT. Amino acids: CAISTGQGNTEAFF.

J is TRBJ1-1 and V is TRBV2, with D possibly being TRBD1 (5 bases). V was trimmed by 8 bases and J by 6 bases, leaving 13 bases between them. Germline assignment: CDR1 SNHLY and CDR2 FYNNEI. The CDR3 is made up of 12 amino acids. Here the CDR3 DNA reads TGTGCCAGCCTGGGGGGAGCACCTGAAGCTTTCTTT. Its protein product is CASLGGAPEAFF. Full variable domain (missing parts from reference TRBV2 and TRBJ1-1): EPEVTQTPSHQVTQMGQEVILRCVPISNHLYFYWYRQILGQKVEFLVSFYNNEISEKSEIFDDQFSVERPDGSNFTLKIRSTKLEDSAMYFCASLGGAPEAFFGQGTRLTVV.

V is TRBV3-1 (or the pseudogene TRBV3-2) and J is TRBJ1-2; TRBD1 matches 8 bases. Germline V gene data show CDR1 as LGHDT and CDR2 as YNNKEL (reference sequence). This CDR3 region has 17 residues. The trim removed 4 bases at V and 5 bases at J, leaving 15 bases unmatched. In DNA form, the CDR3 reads TGTGCCAGCAGCCCAGCGCTGAAGACAGGGGTTTGGTATGGCTACACCTTC. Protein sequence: CASSPALKTGVWYGYTF.

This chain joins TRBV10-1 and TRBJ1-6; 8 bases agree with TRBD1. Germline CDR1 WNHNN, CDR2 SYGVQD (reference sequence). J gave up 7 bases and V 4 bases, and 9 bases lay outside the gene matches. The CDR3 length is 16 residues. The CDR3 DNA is TGCGCCAGCAGTGCGGCCGGGACAGGACCGAATTCACCCCTCCACTTT. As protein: CASSAAGTGPNSPLHF.

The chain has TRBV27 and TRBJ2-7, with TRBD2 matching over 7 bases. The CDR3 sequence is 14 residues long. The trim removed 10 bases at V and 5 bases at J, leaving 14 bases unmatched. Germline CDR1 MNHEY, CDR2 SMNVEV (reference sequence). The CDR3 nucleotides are TGTGCCACCCGGAAAGGGCGGGAGAGCGACGAGCAGTACTTC. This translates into CATRKGRESDEQYF.